The entry below gives a single TCR beta chain sequence along with its context. As handled by the study authors: Nucleated cell counts were estimated from reference gene primer amplification. Some clones are missing from TCRdb's copy, which holds only in-frame ones; the method was immunoSEQ multiplex PCR. The DNA gave D and trimming, while V, J and clone size come from that table. The sample includes approximately 300,000 clones, about 90% of them seen just once. This CDR3 has 17 residues. The ends lost 3 bases at V and 8 bases at J; junction bases unmatched: 15. Germline assignment: CDR1 MGHRA and CDR2 YSYEKL. These data originate in a study of blood T cell repertoires in COVID-19. Looking at the study overall: There were acute and convalescent COVID-19 samples, and they came from the United States, Italy and Spain. Sources were T cells, B-cell-depleted T cells, or PBMCs; the material itself was cDNA or gDNA.

The sequenced sample consisted of peripheral blood. This TCR derives from a man aged 18-30 years with active or convalescent COVID-19. The rearrangement uses TRBV4-1 and TRBJ2-1; 8 bases agree with TRBD2. The CDR3 nucleotides are TGCGCCAGCAGCCATCCAGTCCGGGGGGGCCGAAGCGATGAGCAGTTCTTC. The encoded protein is CASSHPVRGGRSDEQFF.